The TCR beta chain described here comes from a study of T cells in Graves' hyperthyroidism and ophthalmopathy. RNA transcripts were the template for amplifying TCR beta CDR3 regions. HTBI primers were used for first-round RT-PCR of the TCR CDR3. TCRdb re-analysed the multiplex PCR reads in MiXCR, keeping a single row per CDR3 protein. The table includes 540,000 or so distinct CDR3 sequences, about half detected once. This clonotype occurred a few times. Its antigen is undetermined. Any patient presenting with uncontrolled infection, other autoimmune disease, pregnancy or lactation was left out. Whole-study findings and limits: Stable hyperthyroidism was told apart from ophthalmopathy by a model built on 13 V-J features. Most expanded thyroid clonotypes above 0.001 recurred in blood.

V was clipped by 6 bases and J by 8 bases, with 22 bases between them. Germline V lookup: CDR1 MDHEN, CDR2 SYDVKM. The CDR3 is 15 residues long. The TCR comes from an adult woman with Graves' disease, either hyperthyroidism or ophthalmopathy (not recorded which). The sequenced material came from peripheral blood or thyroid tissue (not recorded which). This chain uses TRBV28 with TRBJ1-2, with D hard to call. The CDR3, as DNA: TGTGCCAGCAGCCCCATTATGGCTTACTTAAGGGGCTACACCTTC. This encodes CASSPIMAYLRGYTF.